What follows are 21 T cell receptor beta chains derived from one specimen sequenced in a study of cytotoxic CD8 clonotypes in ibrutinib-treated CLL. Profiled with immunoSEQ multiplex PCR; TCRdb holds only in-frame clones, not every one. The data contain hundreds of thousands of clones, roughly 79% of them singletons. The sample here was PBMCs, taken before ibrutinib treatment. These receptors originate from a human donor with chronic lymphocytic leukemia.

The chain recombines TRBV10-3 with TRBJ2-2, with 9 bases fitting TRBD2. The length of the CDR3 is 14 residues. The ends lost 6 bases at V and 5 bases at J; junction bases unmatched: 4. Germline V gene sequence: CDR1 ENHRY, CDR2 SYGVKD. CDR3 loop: CAISSSGKTGELFF. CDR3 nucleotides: TGTGCCATCAGCTCTAGCGGGAAAACCGGGGAGCTGTTTTTT.

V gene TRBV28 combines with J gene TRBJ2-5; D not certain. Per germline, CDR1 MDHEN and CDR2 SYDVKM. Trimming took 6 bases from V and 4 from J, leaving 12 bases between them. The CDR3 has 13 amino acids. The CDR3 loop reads CASSRGSGETQYF. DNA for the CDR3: TGTGCCAGCAGCCGCGGATCGGGAGAGACCCAGTACTTC.

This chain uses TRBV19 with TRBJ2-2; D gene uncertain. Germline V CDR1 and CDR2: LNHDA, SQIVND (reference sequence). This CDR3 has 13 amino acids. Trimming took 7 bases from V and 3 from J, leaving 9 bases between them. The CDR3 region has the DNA TGTGCCAGTACGCACTTACACACCGGGGAGCTGTTTTTT. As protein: CASTHLHTGELFF.

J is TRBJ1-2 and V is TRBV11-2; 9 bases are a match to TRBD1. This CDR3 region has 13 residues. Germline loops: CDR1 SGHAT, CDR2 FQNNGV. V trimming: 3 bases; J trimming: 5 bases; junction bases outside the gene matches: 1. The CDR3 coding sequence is TGTGCCAGCAGCTTCGGGACAGGGTATGGCTACACCTTC. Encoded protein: CASSFGTGYGYTF.

The CDR3 DNA is TGTGCCAGCAGCTCCTCCGGGACTAGCGGGACCTACGAGCAGTACTTC. Residues: CASSSSGTSGTYEQYF. The chain uses TRBV7-2 and TRBJ2-7; 13 bases line up with TRBD2. The J segment lost 2 bases and the V segment lost 4 bases, leaving 5 bases of the junction unmatched. CDR3 size: 16 residues. Per germline, CDR1 SGHTA and CDR2 FQGNSA. Drawing the rest from reference TRBV7-2 and TRBJ2-7, the complete variable domain is GAGVSQSPSNKVTEKGKDVELRCDPISGHTALYWYRQSLGQGLEFLIYFQGNSAPDKSGLPSDRFSAERTGGSVSTLTIQRTQQEDSAVYLCASSSSGTSGTYEQYFGPGTRLTVT.

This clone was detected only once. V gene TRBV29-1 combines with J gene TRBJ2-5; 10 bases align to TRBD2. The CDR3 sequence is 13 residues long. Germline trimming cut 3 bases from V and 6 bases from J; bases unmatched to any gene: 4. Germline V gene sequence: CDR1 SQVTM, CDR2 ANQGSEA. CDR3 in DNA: TGCAGCGTTGAGCCTAGCGGGAGTAAGACCCAGTACTTC. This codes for CSVEPSGSKTQYF. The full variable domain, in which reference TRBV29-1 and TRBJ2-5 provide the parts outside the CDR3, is SAVISQKPSRDICQRGTSLTIQCQVDSQVTMMFWYRQQPGQSLTLIATANQGSEATYESGFVIDKFPISRPNLTFSTLTVSNMSPEDSSIYLCSVEPSGSKTQYFGPGTRLLVL.

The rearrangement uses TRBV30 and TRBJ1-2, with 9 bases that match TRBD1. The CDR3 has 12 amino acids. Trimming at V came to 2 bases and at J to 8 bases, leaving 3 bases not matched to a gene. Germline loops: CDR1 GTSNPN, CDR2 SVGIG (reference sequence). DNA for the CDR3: TGTGCCTGGAGTACAGGGGGCAAAGGCTACACCTTC. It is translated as CAWSTGGKGYTF.

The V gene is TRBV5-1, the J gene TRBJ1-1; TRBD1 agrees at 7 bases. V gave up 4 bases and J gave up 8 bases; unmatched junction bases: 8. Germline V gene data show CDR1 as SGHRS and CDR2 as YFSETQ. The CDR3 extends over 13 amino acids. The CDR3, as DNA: TGCGCCAGCAGCCTACCAGGGACAGAGGAAGCTTTCTTT. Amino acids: CASSLPGTEEAFF.

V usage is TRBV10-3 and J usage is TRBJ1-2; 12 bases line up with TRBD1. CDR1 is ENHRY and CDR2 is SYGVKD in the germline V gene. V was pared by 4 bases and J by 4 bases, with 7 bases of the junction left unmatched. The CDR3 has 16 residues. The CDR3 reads CAISGGTGGAGYGYTF. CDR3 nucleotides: TGTGCCATCAGTGGCGGGACAGGGGGCGCGGGCTATGGCTACACCTTC.

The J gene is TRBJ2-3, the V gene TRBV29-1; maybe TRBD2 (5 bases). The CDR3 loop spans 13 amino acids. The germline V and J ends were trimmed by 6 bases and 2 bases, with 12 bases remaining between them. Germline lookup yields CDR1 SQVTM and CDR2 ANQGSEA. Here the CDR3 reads CSVLHGVTDTQYF. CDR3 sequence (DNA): TGCAGCGTCCTACACGGGGTCACAGATACGCAGTATTTT.

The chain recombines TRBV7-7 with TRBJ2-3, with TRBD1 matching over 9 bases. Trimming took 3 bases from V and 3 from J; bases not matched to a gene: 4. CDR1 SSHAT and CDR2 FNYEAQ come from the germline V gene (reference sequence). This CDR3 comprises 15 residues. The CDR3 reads CASSLGTGLTDTQYF. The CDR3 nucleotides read TGTGCCAGCAGCTTGGGGACAGGGCTGACAGATACGCAGTATTTT.

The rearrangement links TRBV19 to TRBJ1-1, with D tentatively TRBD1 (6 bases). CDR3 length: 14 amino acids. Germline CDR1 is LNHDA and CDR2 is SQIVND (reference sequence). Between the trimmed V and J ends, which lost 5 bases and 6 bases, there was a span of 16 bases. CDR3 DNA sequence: TGTGCCAGTAGTCCCCGGGACACTGTCGCTGAAGCTTTCTTT. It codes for CASSPRDTVAEAFF. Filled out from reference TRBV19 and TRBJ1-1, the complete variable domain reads DGGITQSPKYLFRKEGQNVTLSCEQNLNHDAMYWYRQDPGQGLRLIYYSQIVNDFQKGDIAEGYSVSREKKESFPLTVTSAQKNPTAFYLCASSPRDTVAEAFFGQGTRLTVV.

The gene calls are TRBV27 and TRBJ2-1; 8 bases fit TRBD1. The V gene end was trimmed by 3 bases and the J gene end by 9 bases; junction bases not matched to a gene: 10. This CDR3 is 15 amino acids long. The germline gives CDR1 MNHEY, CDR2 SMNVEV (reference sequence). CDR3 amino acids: CASSLLQGAVGEQFF. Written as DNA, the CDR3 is TGTGCCAGCAGTTTGCTGCAGGGGGCCGTCGGTGAGCAGTTCTTC.

CDR3 amino acids: CASSQEERSEGIGTEAFF. CDR3 DNA sequence: TGCGCCAGCAGCCAAGAAGAGCGGTCGGAGGGCATCGGCACTGAAGCTTTCTTT. This chain joins TRBV4-3 and TRBJ1-1, with unresolved D. V dropped 0 bases and J dropped 4 bases, with 21 bases sitting between them. The CDR3 runs 18 residues. The germline gives CDR1 LGHNA, CDR2 YSLEER.

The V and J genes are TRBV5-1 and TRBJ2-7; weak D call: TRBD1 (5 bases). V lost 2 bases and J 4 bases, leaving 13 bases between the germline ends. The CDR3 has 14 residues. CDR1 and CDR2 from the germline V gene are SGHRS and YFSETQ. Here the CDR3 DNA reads TGCGCCAGCAGCTTAAGGCAGGGCTATTACGAGCAGTACTTC. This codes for CASSLRQGYYEQYF.

CDR3: CASSSRGLGTEAFF. DNA of the CDR3: TGTGCCAGTAGCTCTCGGGGGTTGGGGACTGAAGCTTTCTTT. This chain connects TRBV19 to TRBJ1-1; tentatively, D is TRBD1 (5 bases). V gave up 6 bases and J gave up 5 bases, with 16 bases separating them. The germline CDR1 and CDR2 sequences are LNHDA and SQIVND (reference sequence). The CDR3 contains 14 residues.

CDR3 bases: TGCGCCAGCAGTGAGAAGTGGGACAGGGGGTACGAGCAGTACTTC. It translates to CASSEKWDRGYEQYF. The J gene is TRBJ2-7, the V gene TRBV10-1; 11 nucleotides line up with TRBD1. CDR3 length: 15 residues. Germline loops: CDR1 WNHNN, CDR2 SYGVQD (reference sequence). The trim removed 2 bases at V and 4 bases at J, leaving 4 bases unmatched.

The CDR3 sequence is CAWSANLRGPAFF. The DNA for the CDR3 is TGTGCCTGGAGTGCGAACCTCAGGGGCCCAGCTTTCTTT. The chain carries TRBV30 and TRBJ1-1; D is possibly TRBD1 (6 bases). V was trimmed by 1 base and J by 10 bases, leaving 16 bases between them. The germline V gene encodes CDR1 GTSNPN and CDR2 SVGIG (reference sequence). This CDR3 has 13 amino acids.

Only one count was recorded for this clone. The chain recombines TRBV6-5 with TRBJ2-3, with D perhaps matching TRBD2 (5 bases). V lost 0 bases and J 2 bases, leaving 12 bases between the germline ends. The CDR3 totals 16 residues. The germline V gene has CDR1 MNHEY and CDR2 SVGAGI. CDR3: CASSYSRQLVTDTQYF. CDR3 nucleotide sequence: TGTGCCAGCAGTTACTCGAGGCAACTAGTCACAGATACGCAGTATTTT.

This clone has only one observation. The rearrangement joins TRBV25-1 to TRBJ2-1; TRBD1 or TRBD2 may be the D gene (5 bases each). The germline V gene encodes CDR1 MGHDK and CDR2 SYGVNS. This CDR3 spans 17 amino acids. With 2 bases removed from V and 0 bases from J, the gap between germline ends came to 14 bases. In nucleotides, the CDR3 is TGTGCCAGCAGTGAAATGGGGGACCGGAGCTCCTACAATGAGCAGTTCTTC. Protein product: CASSEMGDRSSYNEQFF.

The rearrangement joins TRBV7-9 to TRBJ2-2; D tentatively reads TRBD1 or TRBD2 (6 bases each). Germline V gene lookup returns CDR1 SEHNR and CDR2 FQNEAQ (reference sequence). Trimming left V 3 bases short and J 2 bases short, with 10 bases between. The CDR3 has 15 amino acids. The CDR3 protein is CASSLRDTNTGELFF. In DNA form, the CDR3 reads TGTGCCAGCAGCTTGCGGGACACCAACACCGGGGAGCTGTTTTTT.